This entry lists 20 T cell receptor beta chains sequenced from one sample in a study of T-cell reconstitution after alpha-beta-depleted transplantation in children. As it was prepared, the TCRbeta library received unique molecular identifiers. Using its own MiXCR run on the PCR reads, TCRdb lists one record per CDR3 protein. The sample records 200,000 to 250,000 distinct CDR3 sequences, about 7% being singletons. Sequences were derived from PBMCs, sampled before TCRalphabeta/CD19-depleted stem cell transplant. The receptors come from a boy aged 2-15 years with acute lymphoblastic leukemia, due to receive a stem cell transplant.

The chain links TRBV4-2 to TRBJ2-6; a possible D gene is TRBD1 (6 bases). Germline-derived CDR1 and CDR2 are LGHNA and YNFKEQ. This CDR3 comprises 17 residues. Between the trimmed V and J ends, which lost 0 bases and 0 bases, there was a span of 9 bases. The CDR3 region has the DNA TGTGCCAGCAGCCAAGAGGACAGCCCCTCTGGGGCCAACGTCCTGACTTTC. This translates into CASSQEDSPSGANVLTF.

There are many counts of this clonotype. This chain links TRBV4-2 with TRBJ2-1; the D gene could be TRBD1 or TRBD2 (6 bases each). The CDR3 is made up of 15 amino acids. Germline-derived CDR1 and CDR2 are LGHNA and YNFKEQ. V lost 5 bases and J lost 6, with 17 bases in between. The CDR3 region has the DNA TGTGCCAGCAGCTCAAGGGGGGTCTCACCCAATGAGCAGTTCTTC. Protein product: CASSSRGVSPNEQFF.

The chain recombines TRBV30 with TRBJ2-1; perhaps TRBD2 as D (6 bases). V was pared by 4 bases and J by 4 bases, with 11 bases between. Germline CDR1 GTSNPN, CDR2 SVGIG (reference sequence). This CDR3 comprises 13 residues. In DNA form, the CDR3 reads TGTGCCTGGAACCGGGACTTATACAATGAGCAGTTCTTC. Residues: CAWNRDLYNEQFF.

This clonotype was found many times. The CDR3 nucleotides are TGTGCCACCAGACTAGCGGGGGTCGATGAGCAGTTCTTC. Residues: CATRLAGVDEQFF. The J gene is TRBJ2-1, the V gene TRBV28; the match to TRBD2 covers 12 bases. Germline values: CDR1 MDHEN, CDR2 SYDVKM. The CDR3 runs 13 residues. V shed 10 bases, J shed 8 bases, and the junction held 6 bases outside the gene matches.

This clonotype was seen ten or more times. The rearrangement joins TRBV10-3 to TRBJ2-7, with a weak D call TRBD2 (5 bases). CDR1 and CDR2 from the germline V gene are ENHRY and SYGVKD. This CDR3 is 12 amino acids long. Trimming pared 6 bases from V and 3 bases from J, leaving 9 bases between. The CDR3 region has the DNA TGTGCCATCAGGACTATCCTCTACGAGCAGTACTTC. This codes for CAIRTILYEQYF.

This clonotype showed up many times. V and J are TRBV12-3 or TRBV12-4 and TRBJ1-1; TRBD1 aligns across 7 bases. The CDR3 covers 14 residues. V was pared by 7 bases and J by 0 bases, with 5 bases of the junction left unmatched. The CDR3 DNA is TGTGCCAGCACAGGGACAGTCATGAACACTGAAGCTTTCTTT. It specifies CASTGTVMNTEAFF.

This clonotype was counted ten times or more. This chain connects TRBV10-3 to TRBJ2-3; tentative D call: TRBD2 (5 bases). CDR3 length: 14 residues. CDR1 ENHRY and CDR2 SYGVKD come from the germline V gene. V was trimmed by 4 bases and J by 4 bases, leaving 12 bases between them. DNA of the CDR3: TGTGCCATCAGTGCGCCCGGGGTCTCAGATACGCAGTATTTT. Protein sequence: CAISAPGVSDTQYF.

This clonotype was found a few times. The chain's CDR3 is CSAPTRTGELFF. CDR3 DNA: TGCAGTGCGCCTACCAGGACCGGGGAGCTGTTTTTT. The genes are TRBV20-1 and TRBJ2-2; D remains unclear. Between the trimmed V and J ends, which lost 6 bases and 5 bases, there was a span of 10 bases. The CDR3 covers 12 residues. From germline, CDR1 is DFQATT and CDR2 SNEGSKA (reference sequence).

Ten or more counts support this clonotype. The chain carries TRBV7-9 and TRBJ2-3; D could derive from TRBD1 or TRBD2 (6 bases each). V was trimmed by 6 bases and J by 0 bases, leaving 16 bases between them. This CDR3 contains 16 residues. Per the germline V gene, CDR1 is SEHNR and CDR2 is FQNEAQ (reference sequence). CDR3 bases: TGTGCCAGCAGACACTGCGGGACACCTAGCACAGATACGCAGTATTTT. It yields the protein CASRHCGTPSTDTQYF.

This clonotype occurred many times. This rearrangement joins TRBV20-1 to TRBJ2-2; no clear D gene. V was clipped by 0 bases and J by 3 bases, with 8 bases between them. Looked up from germline, CDR1 is DFQATT and CDR2 is SNEGSKA (reference sequence). There are 14 residues in the CDR3. The CDR3 reads CSARDWQYTGELFF. CDR3 DNA sequence: TGCAGTGCTAGAGATTGGCAGTACACCGGGGAGCTGTTTTTT.

At least ten counts were recorded for this clonotype. The chain combines TRBV5-1 with TRBJ2-7; TRBD2 matches at 12 bases. V gave up 4 bases and J gave up 6 bases; unmatched junction bases: 8. The CDR3 sequence is 15 residues long. The germline gives CDR1 SGHRS, CDR2 YFSETQ. The CDR3 DNA reads TGCGCCAGCAGCACCGAGACTAGCGGGAGATCCGAGCAGTACTTC. Protein product: CASSTETSGRSEQYF. Based on the CDR3 plus reference TRBV5-1 and TRBJ2-7, the full variable domain is KAGVTQTPRYLIKTRGQQVTLSCSPISGHRSVSWYQQTPGQGLQFLFEYFSETQRNKGNFPGRFSGRQFSNSRSEMNVSTLELGDSALYLCASSTETSGRSEQYFGPGTRLTVT.

This clonotype has only a few counts. The chain couples TRBV7-9 to TRBJ1-4, with 8 bases lining up with TRBD1. The V gene end was trimmed by 0 bases and the J gene end by 6 bases; junction bases not matched to a gene: 9. CDR3 length equals 17 residues. CDR1 SEHNR and CDR2 FQNEAQ come from the germline V gene (reference sequence). The CDR3 sequence: CASSLASIGTGDEKLFF. The DNA for the CDR3 is TGTGCCAGCAGCTTAGCGTCTATAGGGACAGGAGATGAAAAACTGTTTTTT.

Many counts were recorded for this clonotype. The chain has TRBV10-3 and TRBJ2-4, with D possibly matching TRBD1 (8 bases). This CDR3 contains 13 residues. Germline CDR1 is ENHRY and CDR2 is SYGVKD. Trimming pared 4 bases from V and 8 bases from J, leaving 12 bases between. Here the CDR3 DNA reads TGTGCCATCAGTGGGACAGGGAGGGACATTCAGTACTTC. This encodes CAISGTGRDIQYF.

This clonotype was seen a handful of times. V gene TRBV6-5 combines with J gene TRBJ1-5; tentative D call: TRBD1 (6 bases). Trimming took off 0 bases at V and 4 bases at J, with 10 bases between the two ends. The CDR3 is 15 amino acids. Germline V gene data show CDR1 as MNHEY and CDR2 as SVGAGI. The CDR3 DNA is TGTGCCAGCAGTTACTCGGGCAGGGGAAATCAGCCCCAGCATTTT. Translation: CASSYSGRGNQPQHF.

This clonotype was seen a handful of times. The chain combines TRBV28 with TRBJ2-7; 9 positions agree with TRBD2. V trimming: 1 base; J trimming: 7 bases; junction bases outside the gene matches: 8. CDR1 MDHEN and CDR2 SYDVKM come from the germline V gene. This CDR3 has 15 residues. DNA for the CDR3: TGTGCCAGCAGTTTATCGGCGGGAGGGCCGGGTGAGCAGTACTTC. This encodes CASSLSAGGPGEQYF.

This clonotype was recorded at least ten times. V is TRBV6-5 and J is TRBJ2-5; weak D call: TRBD1 (6 bases). This CDR3 region has 17 residues. V was cut by 3 bases and J by 2 bases, with 19 bases left in between. Germline CDR1 reads MNHEY; CDR2 reads SVGAGI. CDR3 region: CASSYFGQTNRQETQYF. In DNA, the CDR3 is TGTGCCAGCAGTTATTTCGGACAGACTAATCGTCAAGAGACCCAGTACTTC.

This clonotype was picked up many times. This chain links TRBV7-9 with TRBJ1-1; no definite D call. Trimming took 2 bases from V and 2 from J, leaving 9 bases between them. Germline V CDR1 and CDR2: SEHNR, FQNEAQ (reference sequence). The CDR3 loop spans 14 amino acids. For the CDR3, the DNA is TGTGCCAGCAGCTTACAGCTTGGCAACACTGAAGCTTTCTTT. It codes for CASSLQLGNTEAFF.

V is TRBV4-2 and J is TRBJ2-6, with TRBD1 identical over 7 bases. The V and J ends lost 5 bases and 4 bases, in that order; junction bases with no gene match: 17. Germline V CDR1 and CDR2: LGHNA, YNFKEQ. The CDR3 contains 19 residues. The CDR3, as DNA: TGTGCCAGCAGCGCCACCCGACAGGGAGCCTACACCGGGGCCAACGTCCTGACTTTC. Translating it yields CASSATRQGAYTGANVLTF.

This clonotype was recorded at least ten times. This chain links TRBV2 with TRBJ1-1, with no clear D. The CDR3 extends over 12 amino acids. The V end was cut by 6 bases, the J end by 5 bases, with 10 bases between. Germline V lookup: CDR1 SNHLY, CDR2 FYNNEI. CDR3 DNA: TGTGCCAGCAGGGAGACTGAGACTGAAGCTTTCTTT. This translates into CASRETETEAFF.

This clonotype has at least ten counts. The chain joins TRBV28 to TRBJ1-3, with D unresolved. Germline V gives CDR1 MDHEN, CDR2 SYDVKM. V dropped 2 bases and J dropped 5 bases, with 16 bases sitting between them. The CDR3 is made up of 16 amino acids. CDR3 in DNA: TGTGCCAGCAGTTTACCGCCCGGTCGGGGAAGAAACACCATATATTTT. It encodes CASSLPPGRGRNTIYF.